This TCR beta chain originates from a study of beta chain features in type 1 diabetes (dated by TCRdb to 2017 to 2018). Background on the whole study: Mean age, gender distribution, total cell number and subset yield did not differ between patients and healthy donors. A total of under 140,000,000 sorted cells were examined across all samples, and the number of cells per subset was strongly correlated with RNA yield. The study compared TCRB repertoires of sorted circulating CD4+ T cell subsets between recently diagnosed type 1 diabetes patients and matched healthy donors. Regulatory and stem cell-like memory subsets were obtained from only 8 patients and roughly 8 healthy donors, while naive and central memory subsets were obtained from all 28 donors. Summary of the overall study and its limitations: In all four CD4+ subsets, TCRB CDR3 length was moderately but significantly shorter in type 1 diabetes patients. At VDJ recombination sites, type 1 diabetes patients had fewer insertions and more deleted nucleotides, which implies abnormalities in thymic rearrangement. Naive, central memory and regulatory TCRB repertoires appeared to be more similar among patients than among healthy donors. Only small numbers of individuals were included in the HLA sub-analyses, which left unresolved whether HLA type had any influence on TCRB rearrangement. PCR may preferentially amplify shorter templates, but because patient and control samples were amplified and corrected together, any resulting skew would affect both groups equally. Because cDNA rather than genomic DNA was sequenced, highly expressing activated cells could have been over-represented, although no difference in activation and CD3 levels was found between groups.

Each donor gave one peripheral blood draw, around 0.12 L on average, collected into heparinised tubes. Using a panel that included CD45RO, CCR7, CD25, CD127, CD95 and CD27, naive, central memory, regulatory and stem cell-like memory CD4+ T cells were sorted on a BD FACSAria II. All sorted populations exceeded 95% purity. PBMCs were separated immediately by Lymphoprep density gradient centrifugation and were stained directly, without being cultured. So that batch effects would be minimized, each experiment stained and sorted samples in pairs, pairing one healthy donor with one patient. All of the isolated RNA was reverse transcribed with the High Capacity cDNA Reverse Transcription Kit, so expressed TCRB transcripts were sequenced. Deep immunoSEQ sequencing was applied to naive, central memory and regulatory T cell samples, giving an average of approximately 3.8 million total reads per sample. After sorted cells were lysed in RLT buffer, RNA was extracted with DNase-treated RNeasy Micro or Mini kits, with the choice depending on cell number. Each cell subset was processed on its own to prevent cross-contamination, while patient and healthy donor samples were processed together. TCRB sequences were amplified from cDNA with the immunoSEQ multiplex PCR, producing 87-bp fragments spanning the CDR3 region. The amplicons were sequenced using the Illumina HiSeq platform. The study's processing was this. Synthetic template baselines were used to correct PCR bias computationally, reads within Hamming distance 2 were collapsed together, and singletons that could not be merged were discarded. By aligning reads against IMGT, V, D and J genes, CDR3 length, and insertions or deletions at six rearrangement sites were assigned. Within each subset, clonotype counts were normalized to sorted cell number, and only after that were true diversity and Gini coefficients computed with the tcR R package. The overlap coefficient, calculated on TCRB nucleotide sequences, was used to quantify repertoire sharing. Out-of-frame TCRB sequences from naive cells were analyzed as a proxy for the pre-selection repertoire. Here the immuneACCESS table is served through TCRdb, limited to in-frame sequences with V and J called. Missing clones are a known gap in these copies; in checked studies unresolved V genes cover under half, and the rest lacks a known reason. V and J calls and clone size are those listed in that table; D and trimming were worked out from the DNA. The sample includes about 900,000 clones, with roughly a sixth observed a single time. 0.02% to 0.025% of the sample is held by the ten biggest clonotypes.

The table lists this clone with a few counts. Its antigen target is currently unknown. No base-level quality is on record; no much larger clone is a single base apart. V trim: 5 bases; J trim: 1 base; unmatched bases: 3. Looking up the germline V gene yields CDR1 SGHTA and CDR2 FQGNSA. Including the terminal cysteine and phenylalanine, the CDR3 comprises 15 residues. Only the CDR3 portion is preserved as DNA: 45 bases, with reading frame beginning at the first base. Sample: naive CD4+ T cells from blood. Sample cell subset or site, as interpreted from the label and publication: true naive CD4+ T cells. The TCR sequence derives from a woman aged 18-35 years in good health. This receptor chain uses TRBV7-2 and TRBJ2-3; 10 bases in between match TRBD2. The CDR3 loop reads CASSPLAGGTDTQYF. The nucleotide sequence is TGTGCCAGCAGCCCCCTAGCGGGAGGCACAGATACGCAGTATTTT.